The rows below give T cell receptor beta chains drawn from one sample of a study of shared clonotypes between healthy human individuals. Using immunoSEQ multiplex PCR, the repertoire was profiled, and TCRdb retains in-frame clones only, with some absent. The sample includes under 1,100,000 clones, 65% to 75% seen only once; the top ten take about 1.5%. Sequencing was carried out using memory CD4+ T cells sorted from blood. Source of these receptors: a man in his late teens or twenties in good health. The CDR3 runs from the conserved cysteine through the conserved F or W. The D gene is left open where the match is weak. Clone size is shown for a subset of rows, as once, few, many or a class of expanded clone.

size: .; D: .; J: TRBJ2-5; V: TRBV29-1; CDR3: CSVDAGRLGQETQYF; DNA: TGCAGCGTTGACGCTGGTAGGTTAGGCCAAGAGACCCAGTACTTC
size: .; D: .; J: TRBJ2-2; V: TRBV19; CDR3: CASGSRGELFF; DNA: TGTGCCAGTGGGTCCAGAGGGGAGCTGTTTTTT
size: .; D: .; J: TRBJ1-2; V: TRBV28; CDR3: CASSSHPGQIYGYTF; DNA: TGTGCCAGCAGCTCACATCCGGGACAAATCTATGGCTACACCTTC
size: many; D: .; J: TRBJ1-2; V: TRBV30; CDR3: CASDPGRYGYTF; DNA: TGTGCCTCAGACCCGGGTAGATATGGCTACACCTTC
size: few; D: .; J: TRBJ1-1; V: TRBV5-1; CDR3: CASSSFGGTEAFF; DNA: TGCGCCAGCAGCTCCTTTGGGGGGACTGAAGCTTTCTTT
size: .; D: TRBD1; J: TRBJ1-5; V: TRBV5-6; CDR3: CASSLGGTGASQPQHF; DNA: TGTGCCAGCAGCTTGGGTGGGACAGGGGCTTCTCAGCCCCAGCATTTT
size: .; D: TRBD2; J: TRBJ2-7; V: TRBV11-1; CDR3: CASSLASGGRYEQYF; DNA: TGTGCCAGCAGCTTAGCAAGCGGGGGCCGCTACGAGCAGTACTTC
size: .; D: .; J: TRBJ1-6; V: TRBV5-4; CDR3: CASSPTGQNSPLHF; DNA: TGTGCCAGCAGCCCTACAGGGCAGAATTCACCCCTCCACTTT
size: .; D: .; J: TRBJ2-4; V: TRBV10-3; CDR3: CAISEEVTVAKNIQYF; DNA: TGTGCCATCAGTGAAGAGGTCACAGTCGCCAAAAACATTCAGTACTTC
size: .; D: TRBD1; J: TRBJ1-2; V: TRBV28; CDR3: CASSPGTGGPYGYTF; DNA: TGTGCCAGCAGCCCCGGGACAGGGGGGCCCTATGGCTACACCTTC
size: .; D: TRBD1; J: TRBJ1-2; V: TRBV2; CDR3: CASSQKDRGPGYTF; DNA: TGTGCCAGCAGCCAAAAGGACAGGGGGCCTGGCTACACCTTC
size: .; D: .; J: TRBJ2-7; V: TRBV14; CDR3: CASRARTEQYF; DNA: TGTGCCAGCCGAGCCAGGACGGAACAGTACTTC
size: .; D: .; J: TRBJ1-1; V: TRBV2; CDR3: CASRGGTEAFF; DNA: TGTGCCAGCAGGGGGGGAACTGAAGCTTTCTTT
size: .; D: .; J: TRBJ2-5; V: TRBV30; CDR3: CAWSRETQYF; DNA: TGTGCCTGGAGTCGGGAGACCCAGTACTTC
size: .; D: .; J: TRBJ1-5; V: TRBV7-2; CDR3: CASSLVNSNQPQHF; DNA: TGTGCCAGCAGCTTAGTTAATAGCAATCAGCCCCAGCATTTT
size: .; D: TRBD2; J: TRBJ2-3; V: TRBV7-2; CDR3: CASSLGLAGGADTQYF; DNA: TGTGCCAGCAGCTTGGGACTAGCGGGAGGAGCAGATACGCAGTATTTT
size: .; D: .; J: TRBJ2-1; V: TRBV11-3; CDR3: CASSSGSTYNEQFF; DNA: TGTGCCAGCAGCTCGGGCTCCACCTACAATGAGCAGTTCTTC
size: .; D: .; J: TRBJ2-1; V: TRBV18; CDR3: CASSIPGLEGNEQFF; DNA: TGTGCCAGCTCGATCCCGGGACTGGAGGGAAATGAGCAGTTCTTC
size: .; D: .; J: TRBJ1-5; V: TRBV28; CDR3: CASSKDSHNQPQHF; DNA: TGTGCCAGCAGTAAGGACAGCCATAATCAGCCCCAGCATTTT
size: .; D: .; J: TRBJ1-2; V: TRBV5-1; CDR3: CASSFTGSVGINYGYTF; DNA: TGCGCCAGCAGCTTCACTGGGTCGGTCGGTATTAACTATGGCTACACCTTC